This T cell receptor beta chain was sequenced during a study of blood T cell repertoires in COVID-19. Study background: COVID-19 samples collected from the United States, Italy and Spain covered acute and convalescent phases. The cDNA or gDNA used as material had been derived from T cells, B-cell-depleted T cells, or PBMCs.

Source study methods: Nucleated cell counts were estimated from reference gene primer amplification. Only in-frame clones appear in the TCRdb table, and some are missing; sequencing was by immunoSEQ multiplex PCR. V and J calls and clone size are as listed in that table; D and trimming were resolved from the DNA. Of approximately 240,000 clones listed, 84% are singletons. The CDR3 is 18 residues long. V lost 3 bases and J lost 7; bases outside the gene matches: 17. The sequenced sample consisted of peripheral blood. The gene calls are TRBV23-1 and TRBJ1-2; 10 bases are a match to TRBD1. TRBV23-1 is an ORF for which the function is uncertain. The receptor was derived from an older woman who had recovered from COVID-19. The CDR3 reads CASSHKSKGTGVVGGYTF. CDR3 sequence (DNA): TGCGCCAGCAGTCACAAATCGAAAGGGACAGGGGTGGTCGGTGGCTACACCTTC.